Shown below are 22 T cell receptor beta chains from a single sample sequenced in a study of PD-L1 blockade in urothelial cancer. Only in-frame clones appear in the TCRdb table, and some are missing; sequencing was by immunoSEQ multiplex PCR. Of some 100,000 clones in the sample, 91% were seen once. Specimen: PBMCs, collected around atezolizumab (anti-PD-L1) treatment. The receptors originated from an elderly woman with urothelial cancer.

This chain links TRBV2 with TRBJ2-7, with TRBD1 matching over 9 bases. V trimming: 6 bases; J trimming: 5 bases; junction bases outside the gene matches: 8. The CDR3 runs to 14 residues. Germline V CDR1 and CDR2: SNHLY, FYNNEI. This CDR3 is CASRIQGAGNEQYF. The CDR3 nucleotides read TGTGCCAGCAGGATACAGGGGGCCGGAAACGAGCAGTACTTC.

This clone was seen a few times. The rearrangement links TRBV5-1 to TRBJ2-7; TRBD1 aligns across 7 bases. Germline assignment: CDR1 SGHRS and CDR2 YFSETQ. The CDR3 runs to 14 residues. Trimming cost V 4 bases and J 2 bases; bases outside gene matches: 6. CDR3 residues: CASSRTGLTYEQYF. DNA of the CDR3: TGCGCCAGCAGCCGGACAGGCCTAACCTACGAGCAGTACTTC.

V usage is TRBV7-6 and J usage is TRBJ2-3; 8 bases agree with TRBD1. The germline CDR1 and CDR2 sequences are SGHVS and FNYEAQ. This CDR3 has 15 amino acids. V dropped 5 bases and J dropped 4; count of bases not matched to a gene: 8. CDR3 DNA sequence: TGTGCCAGCAGCGCCTCCGGACAGGGAGCAGATACGCAGTATTTT. It yields the protein CASSASGQGADTQYF.

This chain uses TRBV5-5 with TRBJ2-3, with TRBD1 matching over 7 bases. The V and J ends lost 4 bases and 3 bases, in that order; junction bases with no gene match: 17. CDR3 length: 18 residues. Per germline, CDR1 SGHKS and CDR2 YYEKEE (reference sequence). CDR3 residues: CASSPVGIDRVATDTQYF. The DNA for the CDR3 is TGTGCCAGCAGCCCTGTTGGAATAGACAGGGTAGCAACAGATACGCAGTATTTT.

This sequence joins TRBV19 and TRBJ2-4; 10 bases line up with TRBD2. The germline gives CDR1 LNHDA, CDR2 SQIVND (reference sequence). The CDR3 length is 14 residues. V gave up 6 bases and J gave up 6 bases; unmatched junction bases: 5. CDR3 bases: TGTGCCAGTAGGGGAACTAGCGGGGTAAACATTCAGTACTTC. Residues: CASRGTSGVNIQYF.

V is TRBV30 and J is TRBJ2-3; 8 positions match TRBD2. This CDR3 contains 13 residues. V shed 5 bases, J shed 3 bases, and the junction held 4 bases outside the gene matches. Germline V gene data show CDR1 as GTSNPN and CDR2 as SVGIG (reference sequence). In DNA form, the CDR3 reads TGTGCCTGGGGAGCGGGAGCGACAGATACGCAGTATTTT. It encodes CAWGAGATDTQYF.

The chain is built from TRBV19 and TRBJ1-1; no reliable D call. Per the germline V gene, CDR1 is LNHDA and CDR2 is SQIVND (reference sequence). This CDR3 contains 12 residues. Trimming took 4 bases from V and 6 from J, leaving 9 bases between them. CDR3 DNA sequence: TGTGCCAGTAGTACCCGGTGGTCTGAAGCTTTCTTT. This translates into CASSTRWSEAFF.

About this clone: This may stem from a read error, because a much larger clone lies one nucleotide away. The chain couples TRBV9 to TRBJ1-5, with 7 nucleotides matching TRBD1. The CDR3 has 14 residues. The ends lost 4 bases at V and 2 bases at J; junction bases unmatched: 3. CDR1 is SGDLS, CDR2 YYNGEE, per germline. CDR3 nucleotide sequence: TGTGCCAGCAGCTCAGGACAGGGCAATCAGCCCCAGCATTTT. Its translation: CASSSGQGNQPQHF. Full variable domain (outside the CDR3, taken from reference TRBV9 and TRBJ1-5): DSGVTQTPKHLITATGQRVTLRCSPRSGDLSVYWYQQSLDQGLQFLIQYYNGEERAKGNILERFSAQQFPDLHSELNLSSLELGDSALYFCASSSGQGNQPQHFGDGTRLSIL.

The rearrangement joins TRBV27 to TRBJ2-5, with D possibly matching TRBD2 (5 bases). The CDR3 has 16 residues. Per germline, CDR1 MNHEY and CDR2 SMNVEV (reference sequence). The V and J ends lost 6 bases and 5 bases respectively, with 22 bases between them. The CDR3 DNA follows: TGTGCCAGCAGCCCCGGACTCACCGCTTCTCTGGAGACCCAGTACTTC. Its protein product is CASSPGLTASLETQYF.

V gene TRBV19 combines with J gene TRBJ1-1; D remains ambiguous. Looked up from germline, CDR1 is LNHDA and CDR2 is SQIVND (reference sequence). Deletions cut 3 bases from V and 0 bases from J, with 14 bases between. The CDR3 has 16 residues. CDR3 nucleotides: TGTGCCAGTAGTATCGGATGGGGAGAACTGAACACTGAAGCTTTCTTT. It translates to CASSIGWGELNTEAFF.

The chain joins TRBV6-1 to TRBJ1-1; no reliable D call. Trimming removed 2 bases from V and 6 bases from J, with 10 bases in between. Germline CDR1 and CDR2: MNHNS and SASEGT. The CDR3 has 13 amino acids. The CDR3 is CASSESGVPEAFF. In nucleotides, the CDR3 is TGTGCCAGCAGTGAAAGCGGAGTTCCTGAAGCTTTCTTT.

This clone was recorded only once. The chain is built from TRBV28 and TRBJ1-2; 9 bases are a match to TRBD1. The CDR3 runs 15 residues. The V segment lost 10 bases and the J segment 0 bases; nucleotides outside the gene matches: 9. Germline values: CDR1 MDHEN, CDR2 SYDVKM. The CDR3 bases are TGTGCCACCGGGGGACAGGGTCTTTCTAACTATGGCTACACCTTC. Encoded protein: CATGGQGLSNYGYTF.

V is TRBV19 and J is TRBJ1-5; TRBD1 is a possible D gene (6 bases). Trimming stripped 0 bases from V and 9 bases from J, with 15 bases between. Germline CDR1 reads LNHDA; CDR2 reads SQIVND (reference sequence). The CDR3 has 15 amino acids. The CDR3 region is CASSIDRLRGGPQHF. The DNA of the CDR3 is TGTGCCAGTAGTATAGATCGCCTGAGGGGGGGGCCCCAGCATTTT.

This chain uses TRBV7-9 with TRBJ2-6, with 11 bases lining up with TRBD1. The CDR3 spans 17 residues. V was pared by 5 bases and J by 4 bases, with 7 bases of the junction left unmatched. The germline V gene has CDR1 SEHNR and CDR2 FQNEAQ (reference sequence). The DNA of the CDR3 is TGTGCCAGCAGCCGCGGACAGGGGGCGACCGGGGCCAACGTCCTGACTTTC. Translating gives CASSRGQGATGANVLTF.

The chain links TRBV30 to TRBJ1-5, with 9 bases matching TRBD1. The CDR3 length is 16 residues. V was clipped by 4 bases and J by 5 bases; unmatched bases: 12. Germline V gene data show CDR1 as GTSNPN and CDR2 as SVGIG (reference sequence). This CDR3 reads CAWTIPQGTGYQPQHF. As DNA, the CDR3 is TGTGCCTGGACTATACCCCAAGGGACAGGGTATCAGCCCCAGCATTTT.

V and J are TRBV30 and TRBJ2-1, with 13 bases fitting TRBD2. V shed 0 bases, J shed 8 bases, and the junction held 7 bases outside the gene matches. CDR1 and CDR2 (germline): GTSNPN, SVGIG (reference sequence). CDR3 length: 16 residues. The CDR3, as DNA: TGTGCCTGGAGTGTGAGACTAGCGGGAGGCGGCCATGAGCAGTTCTTC. Translating gives CAWSVRLAGGGHEQFF. Variable domain in full (rest from reference TRBV30 and TRBJ2-1): SQTIHQWPATLVQPVGSPLSLECTVEGTSNPNLYWYRQAAGRGLQLLFYSVGIGQISSEVPQNLSASRPQDRQFILSSKKLLLSDSGFYLCAWSVRLAGGGHEQFFGPGTRLTVL.

The chain couples TRBV7-9 to TRBJ2-1; 9 bases agree with TRBD2. V lost 5 bases and J lost 8; bases outside the gene matches: 7. Germline CDR1 and CDR2: SEHNR and FQNEAQ (reference sequence). The CDR3 contains 14 residues. The CDR3 nucleotides read TGTGCCAGCAGCCAAGGGACTAGCTTTCATGAGCAGTTCTTC. This translates into CASSQGTSFHEQFF.

In this sample, this clone turned up a few times. V gene TRBV5-8 combines with J gene TRBJ2-1; tentative D call: TRBD2 (5 bases). This CDR3 contains 17 residues. The ends were cut back, 0 bases at V and 0 bases at J, with 13 bases in the middle. Germline V lookup: CDR1 SGHTS, CDR2 YDEGEE. The CDR3 nucleotides read TGTGCCAGCAGCTTGGTCCGGGGATTTGGCTCCTACAATGAGCAGTTCTTC. It specifies CASSLVRGFGSYNEQFF.

This clone was observed a single time. DNA for the CDR3: TGTGCCTGGAGTTTTGGACAAGGGGGCTACACCTTC. Protein product: CAWSFGQGGYTF. This sequence joins TRBV30 and TRBJ1-2; tentative D call: TRBD1 (5 bases). Looked up from germline, CDR1 is GTSNPN and CDR2 is SVGIG (reference sequence). The CDR3 runs 12 residues. V was trimmed by 2 bases and J by 8 bases, leaving 12 bases between them.

This rearrangement joins TRBV27 to TRBJ1-2; possibly TRBD1 for D (6 bases). The CDR3 covers 13 residues. With 3 bases removed from V and 8 bases from J, the gap between germline ends came to 13 bases. Germline V CDR1 and CDR2: MNHEY, SMNVEV (reference sequence). The CDR3 coding sequence is TGTGCCAGCAGTTTCGCAGGGGTTGAAGGCTACACCTTC. The encoded protein is CASSFAGVEGYTF.

This chain connects TRBV4-2 to TRBJ2-2; TRBD2 matches 11 bases. V lost 0 bases and J lost 1; bases outside the gene matches: 4. The CDR3 is 18 residues long. The germline V gene has CDR1 LGHNA and CDR2 YNFKEQ. CDR3 DNA sequence: TGTGCCAGCAGCCAAGATCCTAGCGGGAGGCTGAACACCGGGGAGCTGTTTTTT. Translating it yields CASSQDPSGRLNTGELFF.

This clone was counted a few times. The chain recombines TRBV19 with TRBJ2-3; 10 bases are a match to TRBD2. After removal of 6 bases from V and 2 bases from J, the junction contained 5 bases not matched to a gene. The CDR3 runs to 15 residues. Germline V CDR1 and CDR2: LNHDA, SQIVND (reference sequence). The CDR3 spells CASSQGTSATDTQYF. CDR3 DNA: TGTGCCAGTAGCCAGGGGACTAGCGCCACAGATACGCAGTATTTT.